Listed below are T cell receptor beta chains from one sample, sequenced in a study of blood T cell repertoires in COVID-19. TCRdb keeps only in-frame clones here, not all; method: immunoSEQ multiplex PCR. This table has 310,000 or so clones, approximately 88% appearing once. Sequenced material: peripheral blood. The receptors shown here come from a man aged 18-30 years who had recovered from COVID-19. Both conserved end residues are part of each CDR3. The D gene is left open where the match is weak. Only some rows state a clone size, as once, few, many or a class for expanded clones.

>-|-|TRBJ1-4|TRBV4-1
TGCGCCAGCAGCCAAAGTCTGAGGGGGACGGCTAATGAAAAACTGTTTTTT
CASSQSLRGTANEKLFF
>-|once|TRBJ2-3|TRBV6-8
TGTGCCAGCAGTTACTCGAGAGGTCCTGATAAAAGGATCACAGATACGCAGTATTTT
CASSYSRGPDKRITDTQYF
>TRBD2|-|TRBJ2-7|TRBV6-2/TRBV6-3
TGTGCCAGCAGTTACTGGGGACTAGCGGAGGGCGTGAAGTACTTC
CASSYWGLAEGVKYF
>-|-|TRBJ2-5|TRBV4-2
TGTGCCAGCAGCCAAGATCGGGGTAGTTCGGGCCAAGAGACCCAGTACTTC
CASSQDRGSSGQETQYF
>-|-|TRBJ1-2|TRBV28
TGTGCCAGCAGCGTCCCGGGGGGCAGAGGCTATGGCTACACCTTC
CASSVPGGRGYGYTF
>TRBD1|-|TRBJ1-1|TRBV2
TGTGCCAGCAGTCCCGACAGGGTGAACACTGAAGCTTTCTTT
CASSPDRVNTEAFF
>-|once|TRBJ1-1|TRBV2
TGTGCCAGCAGTCTAGGGAGCGGCACTGAAGCTTTCTTT
CASSLGSGTEAFF
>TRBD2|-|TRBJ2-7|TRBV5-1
TGCGCCAGCAGCTTGGTCTCTAGCGGGAGGGCCTCGTCCTCCTACGAGCAGTACTTC
CASSLVSSGRASSSYEQYF
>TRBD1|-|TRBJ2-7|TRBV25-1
TGTGCCAGCAGTGTGGGGACAGGGCCCTACGAGCAGTACTTC
CASSVGTGPYEQYF
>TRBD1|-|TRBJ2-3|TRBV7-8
TGTGCCAGCAGCCGGGACAGGGGTCCTAGCACAGATACGCAGTATTTT
CASSRDRGPSTDTQYF
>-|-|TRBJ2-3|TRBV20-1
TGCAGTGCTAGCCGGGTAGATACGCAGTATTTT
CSASRVDTQYF
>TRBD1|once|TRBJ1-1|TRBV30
TGTGCCTGGAAAACTACAGGGGTTAACACTGAAGCTTTCTTT
CAWKTTGVNTEAFF
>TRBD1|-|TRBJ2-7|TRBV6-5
TGTGCCAGTCGACAGGGTAGCCCCTACGAGCAGTACTTC
CASRQGSPYEQYF
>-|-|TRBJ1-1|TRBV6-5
TGTGCCAGCAGGGAGGGCCCGGGGGAGCATAAAGCTTTCTTT
CASREGPGEHKAFF
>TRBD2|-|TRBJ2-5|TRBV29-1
TGCAGCGTTGAGGCTAGCGGGAGGGAAATGGAGACCCAGTACTTC
CSVEASGREMETQYF
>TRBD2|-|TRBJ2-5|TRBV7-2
TGTGCCAGCAGCTTAAGCGGGGGGCAAGAGACCCAGTACTTC
CASSLSGGQETQYF
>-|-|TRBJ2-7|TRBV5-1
TGCGCCAGCAGCCTGCTTGAGCGGCCCTACGAGCAGTACTTC
CASSLLERPYEQYF
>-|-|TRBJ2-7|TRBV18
TGTGCCAGCTCACCTGGCAGGGACTCCTACGAGCAGTACTTC
CASSPGRDSYEQYF
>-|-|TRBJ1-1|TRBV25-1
TGTGCCAGCAGTGCCTTACAGGGTGGGTACACTGAAGCTTTCTTT
CASSALQGGYTEAFF
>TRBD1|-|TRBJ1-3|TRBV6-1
TGTGCCAGCAGTGACCTCACAGGGGGGACTGGAAACACCATATATTTT
CASSDLTGGTGNTIYF
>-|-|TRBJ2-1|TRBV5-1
TGCGCCAGCAGCACCCTAGCGAACGATGAGCAGTTCTTC
CASSTLANDEQFF
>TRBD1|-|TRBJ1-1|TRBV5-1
TGCGCCAGCAGCCGTGGGACAGGGGCGACACAGAACACTGAAGCTTTCTTT
CASSRGTGATQNTEAFF
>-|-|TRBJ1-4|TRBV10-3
TGTGCCATCAGTGAGTCAATATCTGGAGGAGGTGAAAAACTGTTTTTT
CAISESISGGGEKLFF
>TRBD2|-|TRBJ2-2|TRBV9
TGTGCCAGCAGCCCCCGGGTAGTAGCGGGGAACACCGGGGAGCTGTTTTTT
CASSPRVVAGNTGELFF
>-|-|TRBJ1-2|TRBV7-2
TGTGCCAGCAGCTTATTGTCGAGTAACTATGGCTACACCTTC
CASSLLSSNYGYTF
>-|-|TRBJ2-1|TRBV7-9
TGTGCCAGCTATAATGCTGGGGCGGGGTCGAGCTCCTACAATGAGCAGTTCTTC
CASYNAGAGSSSYNEQFF
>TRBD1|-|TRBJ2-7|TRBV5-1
TGCGCCAGCAGTCTAGCACAGGGGGCCCACCCCTACGAGCAGTACTTC
CASSLAQGAHPYEQYF
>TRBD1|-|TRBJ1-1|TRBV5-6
TGTGCCAGCAGCTTGTATTTCGGGACAGGGCGTGTCCATGAAGCTTTCTTT
CASSLYFGTGRVHEAFF
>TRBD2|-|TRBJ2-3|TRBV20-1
TGCAGTGCTAGTGGGCTAGCGGGAGATGGGAGCGCAGATACGCAGTATTTT
CSASGLAGDGSADTQYF
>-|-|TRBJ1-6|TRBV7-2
TGTGCCAGCAGCACCAGACAGGCCTATAATTCACCCCTCCACTTT
CASSTRQAYNSPLHF
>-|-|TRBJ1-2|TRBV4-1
TGCGCCAGCAGCCAAGATGGGGGGGCTTATGGCTACACCTTC
CASSQDGGAYGYTF
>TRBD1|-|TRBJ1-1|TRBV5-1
TGCGCCAGCAGCTTGGGGACAGGGATGGGGAACACTGAAGCTTTCTTT
CASSLGTGMGNTEAFF
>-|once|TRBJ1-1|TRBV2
TGTGCCATATCACAGGGCAACACTGAAGCTTTCTTT
CAISQGNTEAFF
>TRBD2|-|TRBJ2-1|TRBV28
TGTGCCAGCATCCCCGGGACTAGCGGGGCCAATGAGCAGTTCTTC
CASIPGTSGANEQFF
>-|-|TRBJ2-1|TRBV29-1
TGCAGCGTTGGTCCGGGACTCTACAATGAGCAGTTCTTC
CSVGPGLYNEQFF
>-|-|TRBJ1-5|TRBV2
TGTGCCAGTGGGGGAGGCTACAATCAGCCCCAGCATTTT
CASGGGYNQPQHF
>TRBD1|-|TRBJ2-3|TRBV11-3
TGTGCCAGCAGCAGTCGACAGGGGGCTTCAGATACGCAGTATTTT
CASSSRQGASDTQYF
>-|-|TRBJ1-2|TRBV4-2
TGTGCCAGCAGCCAAGATAACTTGGCGGCGGCTAACTATGGCTACACCTTC
CASSQDNLAAANYGYTF
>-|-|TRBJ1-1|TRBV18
TGTGCCAGCTCACCACTTGGTACAGCGAACACTGAAGCTTTCTTT
CASSPLGTANTEAFF
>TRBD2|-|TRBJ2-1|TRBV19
TGTGCCAGTAGTATCCCGGGACTAGGAAAGATTGAGCAGTTCTTC
CASSIPGLGKIEQFF
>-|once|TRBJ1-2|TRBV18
TGTGCCAGCGCGGGGGAAGGATATGGCTACACCTTC
CASAGEGYGYTF
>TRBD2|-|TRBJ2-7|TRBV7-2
TGTGCCAGCAGCTGGGCTAGCGGGGGGCCCTACGAGCAGTACTTC
CASSWASGGPYEQYF
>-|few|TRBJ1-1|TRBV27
TGTGCCAGCAGTTTGCAGGGTTGGACTGAAGCTTTCTTT
CASSLQGWTEAFF
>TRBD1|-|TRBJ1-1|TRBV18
TGTGCCAGCTCACCTCAACAGGGGGGTACTGAAGCTTTCTTT
CASSPQQGGTEAFF
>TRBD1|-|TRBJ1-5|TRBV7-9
TGTGCCAGCAGTCCCGGGACAGGGGATCAGCCCCAGCATTTT
CASSPGTGDQPQHF
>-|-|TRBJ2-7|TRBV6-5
TGTGCCAGCAGTTTTTCCAGGGGTTACGAGCAGTACTTC
CASSFSRGYEQYF
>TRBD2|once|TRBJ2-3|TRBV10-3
TGTGCCATCAGTGGGACTAGCGGGAGAGATACGCAGTATTTT
CAISGTSGRDTQYF
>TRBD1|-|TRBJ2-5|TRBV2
TGTGCCAGCAACCCGGGACAGGGGCGAGGAGAGACCCAGTACTTC
CASNPGQGRGETQYF
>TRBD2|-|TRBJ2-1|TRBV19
TGTGCCAGTAGTATCATGGGGGGGAATGAGCAGTTCTTC
CASSIMGGNEQFF
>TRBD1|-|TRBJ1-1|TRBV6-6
TGTGCCAGCAGTAAAGGGACAGGGATGAACACTGAAGCTTTCTTT
CASSKGTGMNTEAFF
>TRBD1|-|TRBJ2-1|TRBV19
TGTGCCAGTAATGTAGGACAGGGGGTCAATGAGCAGTTCTTC
CASNVGQGVNEQFF
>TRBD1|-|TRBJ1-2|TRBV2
TGTGCCAGCAGAACGGGGACAGGGGATGGCTACACCTTC
CASRTGTGDGYTF
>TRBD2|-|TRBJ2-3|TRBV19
TGTGCCAGTAGCCCGGGACTAGCGGGATTACCTAGCACAGATACGCAGTATTTT
CASSPGLAGLPSTDTQYF
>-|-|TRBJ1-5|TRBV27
TGTGCCAGCAGCAGAGGGGGTAACAATCAGCCCCAGCATTTT
CASSRGGNNQPQHF